The 11 T cell receptor beta chains below come from one sample, sequenced in a study of blood T cell repertoires in COVID-19. Only in-frame clones appear in the TCRdb table, and some are missing; sequencing was by immunoSEQ multiplex PCR. The repertoire holds over 200,000 clones, with roughly 76% as singletons. Sequencing was performed on peripheral blood. All receptors come from a human donor in a cohort sampled during active COVID-19.

With regard to this clone: The same CDR3 can be traced to other DNA sequences in this sample. This chain uses TRBV28 with TRBJ2-7; D uncertain. CDR3 size: 12 residues. Germline CDR1 reads MDHEN; CDR2 reads SYDVKM. Between the trimmed V and J ends, which lost 3 bases and 0 bases, there was a span of 3 bases. CDR3 residues: CASSLSSYEQYF. Written as DNA, the CDR3 is TGTGCCAGCAGTTTGAGCTCCTACGAGCAGTACTTC.

The rearrangement uses TRBV9 and TRBJ2-7, with D possibly being TRBD2 (5 bases). The CDR3 totals 14 residues. CDR1 SGDLS and CDR2 YYNGEE come from the germline V gene. V was shortened by 3 bases and J by 0 bases, with 10 bases between the two germline ends. The CDR3 sequence is CASSGSVSSYEQYF. CDR3 in DNA: TGTGCCAGCAGCGGTAGCGTTAGCTCCTACGAGCAGTACTTC.

This clone was picked up one time. The chain combines TRBV5-1 with TRBJ2-5; 8 positions match TRBD1. There are 15 residues in the CDR3. The germline gives CDR1 SGHRS, CDR2 YFSETQ. V lost 0 bases and J lost 5; bases outside the gene matches: 6. As DNA, the CDR3 is TGCGCCAGCAGCTTGGGGACAGGGAGGTGGGAGACCCAGTACTTC. This codes for CASSLGTGRWETQYF.

This chain joins TRBV6-6 and TRBJ1-5; 12 bases map to TRBD1. The CDR3 spans 16 residues. In germline, CDR1 is MNHNY, CDR2 SVGAGI (reference sequence). V was pared by 6 bases and J by 6 bases, with 9 bases of the junction left unmatched. The CDR3 protein is CASSRGDRGPGQPQHF. The CDR3 nucleotides read TGTGCCAGCAGCCGAGGGGACAGGGGGCCTGGTCAGCCCCAGCATTTT.

The chain joins TRBV15 to TRBJ2-7; 8 bases are shared with TRBD1. Germline values: CDR1 LNHNV, CDR2 YYDKDF (reference sequence). There are 16 residues in the CDR3. Losses at the gene ends were 2 bases for V and 0 bases for J; bases not matched to a gene: 6. CDR3 in amino acids: CATSRSFDRGSYEQYF. The CDR3, as DNA: TGTGCCACCAGCAGATCCTTTGACAGGGGCTCCTACGAGCAGTACTTC. Full variable domain (remainder filled in from reference TRBV15 and TRBJ2-7): DAMVIQNPRYQVTQFGKPVTLSCSQTLNHNVMYWYQQKSSQAPKLLFHYYDKDFNNEADTPDNFQSRRPNTSFCFLDIRSPGLGDTAMYLCATSRSFDRGSYEQYFGPGTRLTVT.

The rearrangement uses TRBV28 and TRBJ2-7, with 7 positions matching TRBD1. After removal of 3 bases from V and 4 bases from J, the junction contained 6 bases not matched to a gene. Germline loops: CDR1 MDHEN, CDR2 SYDVKM. This CDR3 is built from 14 residues. The CDR3 DNA is TGTGCCAGCAGTTTCCCACAGGGGCCTTACGAGCAGTACTTC. Amino acids: CASSFPQGPYEQYF. Combining the CDR3 with reference TRBV28 and TRBJ2-7 gives the whole variable domain DVKVTQSSRYLVKRTGEKVFLECVQDMDHENMFWYRQDPGLGLRLIYFSYDVKMKEKGDIPEGYSVSREKKERFSLILESASTNQTSMYLCASSFPQGPYEQYFGPGTRLTVT.

V and J are TRBV4-1 and TRBJ2-2; D perhaps matches TRBD2 (6 bases). With 3 bases removed from V and 0 bases from J, the gap between germline ends came to 14 bases. Germline CDR1 and CDR2: MGHRA and YSYEKL. The CDR3 runs to 17 residues. CDR3 residues: CASSQGTAGPNTGELFF. The CDR3 nucleotides read TGCGCCAGCAGCCAGGGGACTGCCGGACCGAACACCGGGGAGCTGTTTTTT.

The rearrangement joins TRBV6-6 to TRBJ1-3; TRBD1 matches 7 bases. J was trimmed by 3 bases and V by 6 bases; bases with no gene match: 11. CDR1 and CDR2 (germline): MNHNY, SVGAGI (reference sequence). The CDR3 extends over 16 amino acids. The CDR3 nucleotides read TGTGCCAGCAGACGACTTAGACAGGGTTTTGGAAACACCATATATTTT. Its protein product is CASRRLRQGFGNTIYF.

J is TRBJ2-3 and V is TRBV6-6; TRBD2 agrees at 7 bases. This CDR3 region has 17 residues. With 6 bases clipped from V and 0 bases from J, the junction kept 12 bases outside the gene matches. CDR1 MNHNY and CDR2 SVGAGI come from the germline V gene (reference sequence). CDR3 region: CASSRTLTSVSTDTQYF. Here the CDR3 DNA reads TGTGCCAGCAGCCGAACCCTAACTAGCGTTAGCACAGATACGCAGTATTTT.

In its sample, this clone was seen many times. The same CDR3 can be traced to other DNA sequences in this sample. V usage is TRBV15 and J usage is TRBJ1-2; D perhaps matches TRBD1 (5 bases). V shed 3 bases and J shed 4 bases, with 12 bases lying between them. CDR3 length: 14 amino acids. Germline V gene data show CDR1 as LNHNV and CDR2 as YYDKDF (reference sequence). CDR3 amino acids: CATSSSTGAYGYTF. CDR3 DNA: TGTGCCACCAGCAGTTCCACAGGCGCCTATGGCTACACCTTC. Together with reference TRBV15 and TRBJ1-2, the CDR3 gives the full variable domain: DAMVIQNPRYQVTQFGKPVTLSCSQTLNHNVMYWYQQKSSQAPKLLFHYYDKDFNNEADTPDNFQSRRPNTSFCFLDIRSPGLGDTAMYLCATSSSTGAYGYTFGSGTRLTVV.

This chain links TRBV11-2 with TRBJ2-1, with TRBD2 matching 8 bases. The V and J ends lost 5 bases and 7 bases, in that order; junction bases with no gene match: 10. The CDR3 is made up of 15 amino acids. Per germline, CDR1 SGHAT and CDR2 FQNNGV. CDR3 nucleotides: TGTGCCAGCAGCCCAGCGGGAGTGGAGTGGAATGAGCAGTTCTTC. Protein sequence: CASSPAGVEWNEQFF.